These 13 T cell receptor beta chains were all obtained from the same sample, sequenced in a study of blood T cell repertoires in COVID-19. Sequencing was performed with immunoSEQ multiplex PCR; in TCRdb, only in-frame clones are kept and a portion is missing. The data hold just over 300,000 clones, with approximately 85% observed a single time. What was sequenced was PBMCs or T cells enriched from blood (not recorded which). The receptors here all came from a man younger than 45 who had recovered from COVID-19.

The rearrangement uses TRBV18 and TRBJ1-3; no definite D call. The CDR3 sequence is 12 residues long. Trimming pared 3 bases from V and 6 bases from J, leaving 6 bases between. Germline assignment: CDR1 KGHSH and CDR2 LQKENI. The CDR3 DNA reads TGTGCCAGCTCACCTGAGGAAAACACCATATATTTT. Residues: CASSPEENTIYF.

This clone was counted a single time. The CDR3 is CASSVRPEANTEAFF. As DNA, the CDR3 is TGTGCCAGCAGTGTAAGACCTGAGGCCAACACTGAAGCTTTCTTT. The chain couples TRBV2 to TRBJ1-1; D unclear. V lost 4 bases to trimming and J lost 2 bases, with 14 bases between them. CDR1 is SNHLY and CDR2 is FYNNEI in the germline V gene. The CDR3 loop spans 15 amino acids.

V gene TRBV30 combines with J gene TRBJ1-5; 7 bases are a match to TRBD1. This CDR3 spans 22 amino acids. Germline-derived CDR1 and CDR2 are GTSNPN and SVGIG (reference sequence). V lost 0 bases and J lost 4; bases outside the gene matches: 27. The CDR3 region has the DNA TGTGCCTGGAGTGTGAACATCGGAGGGGGAGACAGGGCTCCCATTGGGAATCAGCCCCAGCATTTT. Protein sequence: CAWSVNIGGGDRAPIGNQPQHF.

The rearrangement joins TRBV15 to TRBJ2-7; the D gene is possibly TRBD1 (6 bases). V gave up 3 bases and J gave up 2 bases, with 11 bases separating them. Germline V gene lookup returns CDR1 LNHNV and CDR2 YYDKDF (reference sequence). CDR3 length: 14 residues. The CDR3 here is CATSRDTGPYEQYF. CDR3 in DNA: TGTGCCACCAGCAGGGATACAGGGCCCTACGAGCAGTACTTC.

V is TRBV19 and J is TRBJ2-2; no clear D. The CDR3 extends over 13 amino acids. Trimming took off 5 bases at V and 4 bases at J, with 8 bases between the two ends. The germline gives CDR1 LNHDA, CDR2 SQIVND (reference sequence). This CDR3 reads CASSWRFTGELFF. The DNA for the CDR3 is TGTGCCAGTAGTTGGCGGTTCACCGGGGAGCTGTTTTTT.

In its sample, this clone was seen once. V usage is TRBV4-1 and J usage is TRBJ1-1, with D hard to call. The V end was cut by 0 bases, the J end by 6 bases, with 8 bases between. The CDR3 has 13 amino acids. Germline V gives CDR1 MGHRA, CDR2 YSYEKL. The CDR3 nucleotides are TGCGCCAGCAGCCAAGATAACTTGGCTGAAGCTTTCTTT. Encoded protein: CASSQDNLAEAFF.

The chain is built from TRBV6-4 and TRBJ2-1; 12 nucleotides align to TRBD2. The CDR3 length is 17 residues. The trim removed 2 bases at V and 7 bases at J, leaving 9 bases unmatched. The V gene's germline CDR1 is MRHNA and CDR2 SNTAGT. The CDR3 DNA reads TGTGCCAGCAGTGACACCCTAGCGGGGGGGCCCGAAAATGAGCAGTTCTTC. Encoded protein: CASSDTLAGGPENEQFF.

The gene calls are TRBV11-2 and TRBJ1-1, with 9 bases identical to TRBD1. Trimming at V came to 3 bases and at J to 6 bases, leaving 8 bases not matched to a gene. CDR3 size: 15 residues. CDR1 is SGHAT and CDR2 is FQNNGV in the germline V gene. CDR3 bases: TGTGCCAGCAGCTTCGGGGACAGGGTGGATCCTGAAGCTTTCTTT. Amino acid sequence: CASSFGDRVDPEAFF.

A word on this clone: A junction end diverges from the germline sequence, so it may reflect a read error. The V and J genes are TRBV15 and TRBJ1-1; TRBD1 matches at 7 bases. In germline, CDR1 is LNHNV, CDR2 YYDKDF (reference sequence). This CDR3 region has 13 residues. The CDR3 sequence: CATSGEQGWEAFF. Here the CDR3 DNA reads TGTGCCACCAGCGGAGAACAGGGGTGGGAAGCTTTCTTT.

The J gene is TRBJ2-2, the V gene TRBV7-3; perhaps TRBD2 as D (6 bases). The CDR3 sequence is 16 residues long. The germline gives CDR1 SGHTA, CDR2 FQGTGA. Trimming pared 1 base from V and 4 bases from J, leaving 13 bases between. CDR3 DNA: TGTGCCAGCAGCTTAATAGGAGGGGATAGCACCGGGGAGCTGTTTTTT. It yields the protein CASSLIGGDSTGELFF.

The chain is built from TRBV24-1 and TRBJ2-1; D is perhaps TRBD2 (6 bases). CDR3 size: 12 residues. Germline V CDR1 and CDR2: KGHDR, SFDVKD. Trimming removed 2 bases at V and 8 bases at J, with 6 bases between. For the CDR3, the DNA is TGTGCCACCAGTGATTCGGGGGATGAGCAGTTCTTC. Translated: CATSDSGDEQFF.

V and J are TRBV2 and TRBJ1-2, with D maybe TRBD1 (5 bases). The CDR3 length is 14 residues. Per germline, CDR1 SNHLY and CDR2 FYNNEI. Trimming removed 6 bases at V and 4 bases at J, with 15 bases between. CDR3 sequence reads: CASRGSLDTYGYTF. DNA for the CDR3: TGTGCCAGCAGGGGGTCATTGGACACCTATGGCTACACCTTC.

This chain links TRBV7-2 with TRBJ1-1; TRBD1 matches at 8 bases. The CDR3 extends over 15 amino acids. The germline V gene encodes CDR1 SGHTA and CDR2 FQGNSA. V was clipped by 4 bases and J by 3 bases; unmatched bases: 7. The chain's CDR3 is CASSSRTGSDTEAFF. The CDR3, as DNA: TGTGCCAGCAGCTCTCGGACAGGGTCGGACACTGAAGCTTTCTTT. Full variable domain (rest looked up from reference TRBV7-2 and TRBJ1-1): GAGVSQSPSNKVTEKGKDVELRCDPISGHTALYWYRQSLGQGLEFLIYFQGNSAPDKSGLPSDRFSAERTGGSVSTLTIQRTQQEDSAVYLCASSSRTGSDTEAFFGQGTRLTVV.